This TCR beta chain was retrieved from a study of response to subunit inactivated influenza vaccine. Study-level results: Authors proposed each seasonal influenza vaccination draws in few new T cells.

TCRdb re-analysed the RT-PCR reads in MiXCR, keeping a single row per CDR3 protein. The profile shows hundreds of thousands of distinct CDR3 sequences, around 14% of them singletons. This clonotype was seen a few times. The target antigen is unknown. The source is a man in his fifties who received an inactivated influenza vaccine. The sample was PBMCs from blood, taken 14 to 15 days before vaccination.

CDR3 sequence (DNA): TGTGCCAGCAGTTTAGGTCAGGGCCTGAGCAATCAGCCCCAGCATTTT. Its protein product is CASSLGQGLSNQPQHF. The V and J genes are TRBV28 and TRBJ1-5; a possible D gene is TRBD1 (5 bases). This CDR3 is built from 16 residues. The germline V gene has CDR1 MDHEN and CDR2 SYDVKM. The ends were cut back, 2 bases at V and 1 base at J, with 12 bases in the middle.